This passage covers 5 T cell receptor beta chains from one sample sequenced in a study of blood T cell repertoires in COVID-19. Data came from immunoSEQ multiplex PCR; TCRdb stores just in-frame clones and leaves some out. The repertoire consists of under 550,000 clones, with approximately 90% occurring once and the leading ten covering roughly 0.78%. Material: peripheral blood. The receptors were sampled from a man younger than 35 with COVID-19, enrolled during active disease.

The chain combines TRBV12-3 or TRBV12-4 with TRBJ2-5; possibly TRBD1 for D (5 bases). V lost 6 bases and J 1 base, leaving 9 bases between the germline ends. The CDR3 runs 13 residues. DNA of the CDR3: TGTGCCAGCAGGACAGCCCTCCAAGAGACCCAGTACTTC. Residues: CASRTALQETQYF.

The CDR3 nucleotides are TGCGCCAGCAGCTTGGCAGGGGGACCCATGAACACTGAAGCTTTCTTT. Amino acid sequence: CASSLAGGPMNTEAFF. V gene TRBV5-1 combines with J gene TRBJ1-1; 7 bases align to TRBD1. The CDR3 loop spans 16 amino acids. Per the germline V gene, CDR1 is SGHRS and CDR2 is YFSETQ. The ends lost 0 bases at V and 0 bases at J; junction bases unmatched: 5.

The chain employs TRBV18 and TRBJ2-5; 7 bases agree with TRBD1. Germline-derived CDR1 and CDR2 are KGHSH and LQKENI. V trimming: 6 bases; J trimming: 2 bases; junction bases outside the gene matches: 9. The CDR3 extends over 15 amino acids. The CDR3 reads CASSQSGRGQETQYF. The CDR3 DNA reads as TGTGCCAGCTCCCAGAGTGGCAGGGGGCAAGAGACCCAGTACTTC.

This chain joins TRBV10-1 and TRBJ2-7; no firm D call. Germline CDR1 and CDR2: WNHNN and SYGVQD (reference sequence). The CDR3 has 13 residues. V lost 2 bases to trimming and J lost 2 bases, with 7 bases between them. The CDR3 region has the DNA TGCGCCAGCAGTGAGGCAGTCCCCTACGAGCAGTACTTC. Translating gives CASSEAVPYEQYF.

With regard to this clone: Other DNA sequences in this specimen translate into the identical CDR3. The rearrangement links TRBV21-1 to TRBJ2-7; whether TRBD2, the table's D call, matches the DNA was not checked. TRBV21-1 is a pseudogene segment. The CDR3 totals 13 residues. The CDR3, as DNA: TGTGCCAGCAGCAAAGGGAGAACCTACGAGCAGTACTTC. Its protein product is CASSKGRTYEQYF.